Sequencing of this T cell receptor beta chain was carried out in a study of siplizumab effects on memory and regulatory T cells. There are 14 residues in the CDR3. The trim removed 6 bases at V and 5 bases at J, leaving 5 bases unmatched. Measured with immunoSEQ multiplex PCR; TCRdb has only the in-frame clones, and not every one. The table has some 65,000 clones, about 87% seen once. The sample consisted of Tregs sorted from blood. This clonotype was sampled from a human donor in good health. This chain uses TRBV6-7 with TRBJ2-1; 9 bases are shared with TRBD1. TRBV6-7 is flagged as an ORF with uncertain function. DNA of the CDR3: TGTGCCAGCAGGGACAGGGGCTTAGACAATGAGCAGTTCTTC. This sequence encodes CASRDRGLDNEQFF.